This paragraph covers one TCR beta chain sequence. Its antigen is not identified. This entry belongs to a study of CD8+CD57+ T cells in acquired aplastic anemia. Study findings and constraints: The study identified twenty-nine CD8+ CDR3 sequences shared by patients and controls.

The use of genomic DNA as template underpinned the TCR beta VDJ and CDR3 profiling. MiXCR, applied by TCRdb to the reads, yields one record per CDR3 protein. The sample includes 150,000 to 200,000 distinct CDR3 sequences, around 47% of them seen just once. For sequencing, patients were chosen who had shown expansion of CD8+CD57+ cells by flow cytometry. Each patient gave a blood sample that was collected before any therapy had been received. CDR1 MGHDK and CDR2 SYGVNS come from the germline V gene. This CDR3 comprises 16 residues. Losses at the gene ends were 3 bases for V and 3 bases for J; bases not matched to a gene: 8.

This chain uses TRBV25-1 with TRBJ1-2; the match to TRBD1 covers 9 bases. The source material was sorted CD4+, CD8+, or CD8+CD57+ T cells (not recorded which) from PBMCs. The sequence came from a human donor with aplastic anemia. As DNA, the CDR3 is TGTGCCAGCAGTGATCCCGGCCGACAGGGGGACTATGGCTACACCTTC. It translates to CASSDPGRQGDYGYTF.